This TCR beta chain was profiled in a study of blood T cell repertoires in COVID-19. Study overall: T cells, B-cell-depleted T cells, or PBMCs supplied cDNA or gDNA.

How the authors handled the data: Using reference gene primer amplification, nucleated cell counts were estimated. The method was immunoSEQ multiplex PCR; TCRdb's version includes in-frame clones alone and lacks a portion of them. For V, J and clone size, that table is used; D and trimming come from the DNA. Among some 120,000 clones listed, about 85% were seen once. V lost 0 bases, J lost 6 bases, and 10 bases stayed unmatched. The CDR3 extends over 18 amino acids. Germline assignment: CDR1 LNHNV and CDR2 YYDKDF (reference sequence). The receptor comes from a man aged 35 to 55 with acute or convalescent COVID-19. Source material: peripheral blood. V gene TRBV15 combines with J gene TRBJ2-1; the match to TRBD2 covers 11 bases. CDR3 sequence reads: CATSRDLASGGRFNEQFF. The CDR3 coding sequence is TGTGCCACCAGCAGAGATCTGGCTAGCGGGGGGCGGTTCAATGAGCAGTTCTTC.